This T cell receptor beta chain was recovered during a study of T cell responses to AZD1222 COVID-19 vaccine (dated by TCRdb to 2020 to 2022). Background on the whole study: Because spike-specific TCR depth and breadth did not differ between the two schedules, AZD1222 recipients who got a second dose at roughly 4 weeks were pooled with those who got a second dose at roughly 12 weeks. TCR sequencing was performed for some 250 trial participants, of whom some 200 were given two doses of AZD1222 and some 25 were given two doses of MenACWY control vaccine. Trial participants were enrolled into age subgroups of 18-55, 56-69 and 70-plus years, which contained about 150, 28 and 57 TCR-sequenced participants, respectively.

The CDR3 regions of human TCRbeta chains were analyzed by immunosequencing. The original pipeline was this. Repertoire TCRs were checked for matches against a reference library of SARS-CoV-2-specific TCRs that had been generated using the MIRA antigen-specificity platform. Breadth was defined as the fraction of unique TCRs that were SARS-CoV-2-associated. Depth was defined as the fraction of total T cells that were SARS-CoV-2-associated. Using the MIRA data, each spike-specific TCR was assigned both to the spike region to which the TCR was reactive and to a CD4 or CD8 class. Log10-transformed breadth and depth values were compared by one-way ANOVA with Sidak's multiple comparisons tests. The source is immuneACCESS, and TCRdb retained only in-frame sequences with V and J called. Part of the clones is not carried over; for the studies checked, unresolved V genes explain less than half of this, and the remainder is unexplained. The D gene and trimming were derived from the DNA, and the V and J assignments and clone size from that table. This sample holds approximately 140,000 clones; around 90% were observed only once. The ten largest account for 2.5% to 3.5% of the sample.

This sample's time point label indicates: baseline before first vaccination. The vaccinee samples were drawn from two UK trials, COV001 and COV002, one of which was a single-blind randomized controlled phase 2/3 trial testing AZD1222 (ChAdOx1 nCoV-19) in healthy adults. For TCRbeta chain sequencing, PBMC samples from trial participants were taken at day 0 and at day 28 after the second dose. Study-wide conclusions, independent of this receptor: The 56-69-year group was small, and its depth increase did not reach significance, likely because of low power. Most participants were white British and females outnumbered males, and the authors suggested that clonal diversity may have been underestimated. Conclusions about previously exposed vaccinees were limited because only six AZD1222 recipients were SARS-CoV-2 seropositive at baseline. Because no day 14 peak-response samples were available, repertoires were characterized only after the peak T cell response. After two AZD1222 doses, both the breadth and the depth of spike-specific TCRs were significantly higher than at day 0 and than in MenACWY recipients. Reportedly, close to half of the unique spike-specific TCRs recognized epitopes lying outside the regions that are mutated in the B.1.351 and B.1.1.7 variants. The whole spike protein was spanned by vaccine-associated CD4 TCRs, and dominant responses were seen in regions 160-218 and 743-854.

In regard to this clone: What this receptor recognizes is not known. Per-nucleotide qualities are absent, and no much larger clonotype sits a single base away.

A distance of 9 bases separates the germline ends of V and J, which lose 6 bases and 0 bases respectively. Taken from the germline V gene, the CDR1 and CDR2 loops are SNHLY and FYNNEI. Including cysteine and phenylalanine, the CDR3 has 14 amino acids. Left in the record is the CDR3 DNA by itself, 42 bases read in frame from the first base. The TCR originated in an adult in good health. The sequencing used peripheral blood, collected on day 0 of AZD1222 vaccination. The chain is encoded by TRBV2 joined to TRBJ1-5; the D region possibly corresponds to TRBD1 (6 bases align). The CDR3 is CASRDSLSNQPQHF. The DNA is TGTGCCAGCAGGGACAGTCTTAGCAATCAGCCCCAGCATTTT. The reference TRBV2 and TRBJ1-5 proteins fill in what lies around the CDR3, so the full variable domain reads EPEVTQTPSHQVTQMGQEVILRCVPISNHLYFYWYRQILGQKVEFLVSFYNNEISEKSEIFDDQFSVERPDGSNFTLKIRSTKLEDSAMYFCASRDSLSNQPQHFGDGTRLSIL.